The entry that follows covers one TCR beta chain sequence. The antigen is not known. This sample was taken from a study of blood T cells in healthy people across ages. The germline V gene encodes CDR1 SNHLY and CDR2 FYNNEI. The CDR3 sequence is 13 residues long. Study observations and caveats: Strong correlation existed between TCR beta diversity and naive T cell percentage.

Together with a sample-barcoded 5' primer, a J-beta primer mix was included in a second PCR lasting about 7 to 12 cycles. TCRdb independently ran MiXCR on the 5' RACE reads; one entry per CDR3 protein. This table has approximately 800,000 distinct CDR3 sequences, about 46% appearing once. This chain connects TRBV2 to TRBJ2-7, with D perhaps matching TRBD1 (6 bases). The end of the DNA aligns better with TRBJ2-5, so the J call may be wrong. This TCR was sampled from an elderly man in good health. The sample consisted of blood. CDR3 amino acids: CAGNRDEVETQYF. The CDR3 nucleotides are TGTGCCGGTAACAGGGATGAGGTTGAGACCCAGTACTTC.